This entry is about one T cell receptor beta chain. This specimen comes from a study of CD8 T cells in ankylosing spondylitis. TCRdb re-analysed the 5' RACE reads in MiXCR, keeping a single row per CDR3 protein. The sample includes some 300,000 distinct CDR3 sequences, roughly 20% of them seen just once. Looked up from germline, CDR1 is SQVTM and CDR2 is ANQGSEA. V lost 6 bases and J lost 0; bases outside the gene matches: 6. The CDR3 runs 15 residues. The chain employs TRBV29-1 and TRBJ1-4; 8 bases map to TRBD1. This TCR was recovered from a female donor with ankylosing spondylitis or in good health (not recorded which). Sequencing was carried out using blood, either unsorted or a sorted T cell fraction (not recorded which). CDR3 bases: TGCAGCGTCCGGGGACAGGTTGCAACTAATGAAAAACTGTTTTTT. This codes for CSVRGQVATNEKLFF.